This T cell receptor (beta chain) emerged from a study of monozygotic twins with cystic fibrosis. General study findings and limits: No link emerged between shared CDR3 counts and age, concordance or severity. Low clonality (median around 0.0095) suggested a mostly naive repertoire. V usage most resembled the co-twin in 13 of 16 pairs.

Germline CDR1 LNHDA, CDR2 SQIVND (reference sequence). Trimming left V 5 bases short and J 5 bases short, with 12 bases between. CDR3 length equals 13 residues. Concerning this clone itself: Antigen unknown.

Repertoires were generated with immunoSEQ multiplex PCR, while TCRdb's copy carries only in-frame clones and drops some. Of roughly 25,000 clones in the sample, less than 95% are singletons; the top ten hold approximately 0.28%. The chain links TRBV19 to TRBJ1-1; tentatively, D is TRBD1 (5 bases). The clonotype was recovered from a girl aged 2 to 9 with cystic fibrosis. Sequenced material: blood. CDR3 sequence: CASSSGSGTEAFF. In DNA, the CDR3 is TGTGCCAGTAGTTCAGGGAGTGGGACTGAAGCTTTCTTT.